A selection of T cell receptor beta chains follows, all from one sample in a study of siplizumab effects on memory and regulatory T cells. The repertoire was sequenced with immunoSEQ multiplex PCR; TCRdb's copy has only in-frame clones and lacks some. The sample has roughly 68,000 clones; over 65% are singletons. Material: memory CD4+ T cells sorted from blood. These receptors originate from a human donor in good health. Both conserved end residues are part of each CDR3. The order of the fields is CDR3 protein, CDR3 DNA, D gene, V gene, J gene. D genes are given only for firm matches.

CATSRDRSGAANTGELFF	TGTGCCACCAGCAGAGATCGTAGCGGGGCCGCGAACACCGGGGAGCTGTTTTTT	TRBD2	TRBV15	TRBJ2-2
CASSLGGGQDLGTQYF	TGTGCCAGCAGCCTAGGGGGGGGCCAGGATTTAGGTACGCAGTATTTT	NA	TRBV7-6	TRBJ2-3
CASRRTSGSYEQYF	TGTGCCAGCAGGCGGACTAGCGGATCCTACGAGCAGTACTTC	TRBD2	TRBV2	TRBJ2-7
CASSLMVGTEAFF	TGCGCCAGCAGCTTGATGGTTGGGACTGAAGCTTTCTTT	NA	TRBV5-1	TRBJ1-1
CASSLVYEQYF	TGTGCCAGCAGCTTGGTCTACGAGCAGTACTTC	NA	TRBV11-2	TRBJ2-7
CASSYEDSYGYTF	TGTGCCAGCAGTTACGAGGACAGCTATGGCTACACCTTC	NA	TRBV6-5	TRBJ1-2
CASTLAGAGAGELFF	TGTGCCAGCACCCTAGCGGGGGCGGGCGCAGGGGAGCTGTTTTTT	TRBD2	TRBV6-1	TRBJ2-2
CASSSETYTDTQYF	TGTGCCAGCAGCTCCGAGACCTACACAGATACGCAGTATTTT	NA	TRBV7-9	TRBJ2-3
CASSSGRAMTGELFF	TGTGCCAGTAGTAGCGGGAGGGCCATGACCGGGGAGCTGTTTTTT	TRBD2	TRBV19	TRBJ2-2
CASSLRGDQPQHF	TGTGCCAGCAGCTTGCGGGGCGATCAGCCCCAGCATTTT	NA	TRBV7-2	TRBJ1-5